This T cell receptor beta chain stems from a study of blood T cell repertoires in COVID-19. Turning to the study itself: Acute and convalescent COVID-19 specimens originated in the United States, Italy and Spain.

This CDR3 has 14 amino acids. Trimming cost V 5 bases and J 4 bases; bases outside gene matches: 8. Germline CDR1 is SGHDN and CDR2 is FVKESK. TCRdb's table, derived via immunoSEQ multiplex PCR, lists solely in-frame clones and lacks some. The repertoire consists of 150,000 to 200,000 clones, with roughly four fifths occurring once and the leading ten covering about 1.9%. This receptor was identified in a woman aged 80 or over with acute or convalescent COVID-19. The gene calls are TRBV14 and TRBJ2-7, with TRBD2 matching over 7 bases. The sample comprised peripheral blood. CDR3 nucleotide sequence: TGTGCCAGCAGCGCGGTGGCCGGGGGGTACGAGCAGTACTTC. Translation gives CASSAVAGGYEQYF.